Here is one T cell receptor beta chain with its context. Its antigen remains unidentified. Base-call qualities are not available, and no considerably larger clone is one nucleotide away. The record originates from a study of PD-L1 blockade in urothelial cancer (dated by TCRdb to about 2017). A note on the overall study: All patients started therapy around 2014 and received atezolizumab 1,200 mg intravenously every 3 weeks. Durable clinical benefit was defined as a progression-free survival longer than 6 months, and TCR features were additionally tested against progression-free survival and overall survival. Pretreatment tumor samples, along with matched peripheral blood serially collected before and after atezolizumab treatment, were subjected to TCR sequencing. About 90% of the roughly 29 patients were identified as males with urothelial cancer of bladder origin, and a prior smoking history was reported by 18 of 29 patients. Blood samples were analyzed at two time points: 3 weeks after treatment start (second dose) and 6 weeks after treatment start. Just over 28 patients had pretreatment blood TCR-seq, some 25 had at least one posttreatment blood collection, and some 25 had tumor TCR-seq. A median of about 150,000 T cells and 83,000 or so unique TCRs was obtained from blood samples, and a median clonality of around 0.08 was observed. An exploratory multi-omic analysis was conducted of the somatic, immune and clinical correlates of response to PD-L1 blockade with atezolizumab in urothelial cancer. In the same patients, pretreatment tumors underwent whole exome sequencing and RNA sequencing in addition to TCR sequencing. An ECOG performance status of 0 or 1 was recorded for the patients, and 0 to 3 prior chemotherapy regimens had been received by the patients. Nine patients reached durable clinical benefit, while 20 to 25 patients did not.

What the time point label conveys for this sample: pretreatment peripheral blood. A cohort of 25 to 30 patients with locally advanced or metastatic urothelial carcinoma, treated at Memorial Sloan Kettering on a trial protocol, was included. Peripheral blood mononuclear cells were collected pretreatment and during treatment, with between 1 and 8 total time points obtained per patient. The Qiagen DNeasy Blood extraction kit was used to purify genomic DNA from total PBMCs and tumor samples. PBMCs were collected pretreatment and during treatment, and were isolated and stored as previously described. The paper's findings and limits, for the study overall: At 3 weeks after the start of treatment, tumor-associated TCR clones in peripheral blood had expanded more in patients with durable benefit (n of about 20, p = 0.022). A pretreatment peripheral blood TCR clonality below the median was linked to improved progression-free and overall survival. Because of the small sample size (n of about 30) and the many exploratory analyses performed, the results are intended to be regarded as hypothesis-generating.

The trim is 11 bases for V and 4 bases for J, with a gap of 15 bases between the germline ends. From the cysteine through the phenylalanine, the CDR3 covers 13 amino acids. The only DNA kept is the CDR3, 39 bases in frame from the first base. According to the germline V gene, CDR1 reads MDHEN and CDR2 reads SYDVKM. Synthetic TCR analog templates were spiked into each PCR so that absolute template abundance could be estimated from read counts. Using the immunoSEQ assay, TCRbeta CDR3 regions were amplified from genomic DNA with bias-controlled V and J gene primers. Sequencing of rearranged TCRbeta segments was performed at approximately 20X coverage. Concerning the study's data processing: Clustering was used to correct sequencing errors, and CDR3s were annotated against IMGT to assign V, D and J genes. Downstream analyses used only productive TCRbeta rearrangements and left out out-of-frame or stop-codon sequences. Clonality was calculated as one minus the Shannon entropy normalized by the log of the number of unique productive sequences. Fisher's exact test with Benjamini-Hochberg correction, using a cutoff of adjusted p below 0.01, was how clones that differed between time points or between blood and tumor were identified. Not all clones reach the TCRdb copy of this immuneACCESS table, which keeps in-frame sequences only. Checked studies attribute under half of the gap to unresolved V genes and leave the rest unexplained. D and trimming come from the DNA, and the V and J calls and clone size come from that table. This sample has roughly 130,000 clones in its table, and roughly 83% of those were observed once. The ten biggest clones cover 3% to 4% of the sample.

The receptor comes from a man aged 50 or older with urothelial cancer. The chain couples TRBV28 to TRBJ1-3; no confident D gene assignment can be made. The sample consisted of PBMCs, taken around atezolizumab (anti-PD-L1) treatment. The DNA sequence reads TGTGCCTCTGAGGAGGTGATCGGAAACACCATATATTTT. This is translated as CASEEVIGNTIYF.